The sequence of this T cell receptor beta chain was determined in a study of regulatory T cells in long-lasting Graves disease. Broader study findings: Patients whose Graves' disease persisted exhibited lower TCR diversity than those newly diagnosed.

Trimming left V 3 bases short and J 6 bases short, with 12 bases between. The germline gives CDR1 MGHRA, CDR2 YSYEKL. CDR3 size: 13 residues. Libraries of TCR beta came from iRepertoire HTBI primers plus Arm-PCR of CDR3 regions. TCRdb recomputed calls from the multiplex PCR reads with MiXCR, one row per CDR3 protein. This repertoire shows approximately 440,000 distinct CDR3 sequences, about 25% found once; its top ten account for over 25%. Time point given: persistent/refractory GD, antithyroid drugs over 5 years with positive TRAb. Scientists built the TCR library using RNA that was extracted from PBMCs. Regarding this clonotype: Its matching antigen is unknown.

The sample in question was peripheral blood mononuclear cells (PBMCs), obtained when the disease was refractory, from a patient treated with antithyroid drugs. The chain combines TRBV4-1 with TRBJ2-7, with D unclear. This receptor was taken from a female donor with Graves disease. The CDR3 region has the DNA TGCGCCAGCAGCCAGAACCCATTGGGCGAGCAGTACTTC. It translates to CASSQNPLGEQYF.